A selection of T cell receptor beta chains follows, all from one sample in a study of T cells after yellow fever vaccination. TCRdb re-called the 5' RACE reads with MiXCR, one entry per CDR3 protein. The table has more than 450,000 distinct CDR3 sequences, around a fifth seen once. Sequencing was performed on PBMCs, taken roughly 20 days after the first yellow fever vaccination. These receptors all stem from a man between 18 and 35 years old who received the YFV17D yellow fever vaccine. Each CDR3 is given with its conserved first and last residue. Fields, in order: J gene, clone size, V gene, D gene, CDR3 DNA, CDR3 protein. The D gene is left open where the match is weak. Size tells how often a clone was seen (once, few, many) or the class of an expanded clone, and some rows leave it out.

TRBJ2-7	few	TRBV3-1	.	TGTGCCACCAGCCAAGGGATTCTAAATAACTACGAGCAGTACTTC	CATSQGILNNYEQYF
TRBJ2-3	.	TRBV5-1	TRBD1	TGCGCCAGCAGCTTGAGGGGGCGCACGCGTACAGATACGCAGTATTTT	CASSLRGRTRTDTQYF
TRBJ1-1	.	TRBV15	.	TGTGCCACCAGCAGAGACAGCCCGGGGGTGGACACTGAAGCTTTCTTT	CATSRDSPGVDTEAFF
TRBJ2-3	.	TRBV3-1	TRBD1	TGTGCCAGCAGCCGAAGACAGGGATTTAGGGCAGATACGCAGTATTTT	CASSRRQGFRADTQYF
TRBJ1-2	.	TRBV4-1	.	TGCGCCAGCAGCCAAGATGTTCCGGACAGACTTATTGGCTACACCTTC	CASSQDVPDRLIGYTF
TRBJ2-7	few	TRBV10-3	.	TGTGCCATCAGTGGGGGGGCCGTCGAGCAGTACTTC	CAISGGAVEQYF
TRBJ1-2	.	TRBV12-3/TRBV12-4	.	TGTGCCAGCAGTTTAGCTGGAACCAGCCCTGGCTACACCTTC	CASSLAGTSPGYTF
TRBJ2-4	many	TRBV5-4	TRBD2	TGTGCCAGCAGCTCCGGGGGGAACAAAAACATTCAGTACTTC	CASSSGGNKNIQYF
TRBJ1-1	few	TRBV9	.	TGTGCCAGCGATTCAACATTGAACACTGAAGCTTTCTTT	CASDSTLNTEAFF
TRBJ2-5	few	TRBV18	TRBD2	TGTGCCAGCTCACAGACTAGCGCCGAAGAGACCCAGTACTTC	CASSQTSAEETQYF
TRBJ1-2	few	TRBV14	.	TGTGCCAGCAGCCAAGATTCTAACAGAAGACTAATCTATGGCTACACCTTC	CASSQDSNRRLIYGYTF
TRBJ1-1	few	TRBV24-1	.	TGTGCCACCAGTGATTCCGGGATCGCTGAAGCTTTCTTT	CATSDSGIAEAFF
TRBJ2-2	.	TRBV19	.	TGTGCCAGTAGTATAGGGCCCGGGACCGGGGAGCTGTTTTTT	CASSIGPGTGELFF
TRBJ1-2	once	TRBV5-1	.	TGCGCCAGCAGCTTGGGGACCGCGGCTGGCTACACCTTC	CASSLGTAAGYTF
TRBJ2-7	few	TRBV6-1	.	TGTGCCAGCAGGGGGGCCCCAGAGTACGAGCAGTACTTC	CASRGAPEYEQYF
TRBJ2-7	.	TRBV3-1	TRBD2	TGTGCCAGCAGCCGTTCGGGACTAGCGGAACCGTACTTC	CASSRSGLAEPYF
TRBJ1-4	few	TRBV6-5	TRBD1	TGTGCCAGCAAACCGTGGGACAGTAATGAAAAACTGTTTTTT	CASKPWDSNEKLFF
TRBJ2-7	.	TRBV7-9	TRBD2	TGTGCCAGCAGTCTACGGTATAGCGGGGAGTCCTACGAGCAGTACTTC	CASSLRYSGESYEQYF
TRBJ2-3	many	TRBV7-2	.	TGTGCCAGCAGCACCAAAGGACATCCGGATACGCAGTATTTT	CASSTKGHPDTQYF
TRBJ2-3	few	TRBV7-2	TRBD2	TGTGCCAGCAGCTTCTTAGCGGGGAGTAGCACAGATACGCAGTATTTT	CASSFLAGSSTDTQYF
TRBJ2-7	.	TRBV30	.	TGTGCCTGGAGTGTCACAGGGTACGAGCAGTACTTC	CAWSVTGYEQYF
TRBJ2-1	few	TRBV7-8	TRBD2	TGTGCCAGCAGCGACTCCCGACTAGCGGGGGGCCGGTACAATGAGCAGTTCTTC	CASSDSRLAGGRYNEQFF
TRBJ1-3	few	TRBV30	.	TGTGCCTGGAGTGCGGGACCCGGAAACACCATATATTTT	CAWSAGPGNTIYF
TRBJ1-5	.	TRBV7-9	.	TGTGCCAGCAGCTTAAACAGTCCAAATCAGCCCCAGCATTTT	CASSLNSPNQPQHF
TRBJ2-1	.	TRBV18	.	TGTAGCAGCTCACAAGTGGATTCCTACAATGAGCAGTTCTTC	CSSSQVDSYNEQFF
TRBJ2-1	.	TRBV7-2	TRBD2	TGTGCCAGCAGCTTAGGGCTAGCGGGGAACCCCTACAATGAGCAGTTCTTC	CASSLGLAGNPYNEQFF
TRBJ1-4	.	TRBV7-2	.	TGTGCCAGCAGCCCAGTGGGGGGACGAGTTGAAAAACTGTTTTTT	CASSPVGGRVEKLFF
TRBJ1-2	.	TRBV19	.	TGTGCCAGTAGTCCCTGGAGCTATGGCTACACCTTC	CASSPWSYGYTF
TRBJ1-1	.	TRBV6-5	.	TGTGCCAGCAGTTCGCTGGGGGGACATATTGAAGCTTTCTTT	CASSSLGGHIEAFF
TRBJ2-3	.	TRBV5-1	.	TGCGCCAGCAGCCCTACCACCTTAACCCTCACAGATACGCAGTATTTT	CASSPTTLTLTDTQYF
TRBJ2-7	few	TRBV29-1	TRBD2	TGCAGCGTTGAGGAAGGGCGGGGGGGCTCCTACGAGCAGTACTTC	CSVEEGRGGSYEQYF
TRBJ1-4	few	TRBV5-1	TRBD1	TGCGCCAGCCAACAGGGGGACGCAACTAATGAAAAACTGTTTTTT	CASQQGDATNEKLFF
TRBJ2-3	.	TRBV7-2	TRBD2	TGTGCCAGCAGCGCGACACTAGCGGGCTTGTCGGATACGCAGTATTTT	CASSATLAGLSDTQYF
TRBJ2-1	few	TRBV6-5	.	TGTGCCAGCAGTTATAGCTCTGCGGGCAGCTACAATGAGCAGTTCTTC	CASSYSSAGSYNEQFF
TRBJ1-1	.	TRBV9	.	TGTGCCAGCAGCCCGGGACACAGAGATACTGAAGCTTTCTTT	CASSPGHRDTEAFF
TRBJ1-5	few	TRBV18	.	TGTGCCAGCTCACCACCGCCGCCAGGGTCCCAGCATTTT	CASSPPPPGSQHF
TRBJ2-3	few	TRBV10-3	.	TGTGCCATCAGTGGTCAGCACCCAGCCACAGATACGCAGTATTTT	CAISGQHPATDTQYF
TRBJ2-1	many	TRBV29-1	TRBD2	TGCAGCGTTGTGACTAGCGGCTACAATGAGCAGTTCTTC	CSVVTSGYNEQFF
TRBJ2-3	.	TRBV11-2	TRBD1	TGTGCCAGCAGGAGCGGAGTATGGGACAGGGGGCGCACAGATACGCAGTATTTT	CASRSGVWDRGRTDTQYF
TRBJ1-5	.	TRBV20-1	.	TGCAGTGCCCAGAGGGGGGAGCCCCAGCATTTT	CSAQRGEPQHF
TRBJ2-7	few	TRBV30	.	TGTGCCTGGGAACAGGGCGAGGGCGAGCAGTACTTC	CAWEQGEGEQYF
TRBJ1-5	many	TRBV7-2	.	TGTGCCAGCAGCTTAGGGATGGATCAGCCCCAGCATTTT	CASSLGMDQPQHF
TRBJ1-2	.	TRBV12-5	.	TGTGCTAGTGGTTTGGCCAGACAGATTAGGGGTTTCTATGGCTACACCTTC	CASGLARQIRGFYGYTF
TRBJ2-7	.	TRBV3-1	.	TGTGCCAGCAGCCACGGGAAGGGGCCGCAGTACTTC	CASSHGKGPQYF
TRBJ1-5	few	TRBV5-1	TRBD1	TGCGCCAGCAGCTTACAGGGGGCACTACATCAGCCCCAGCATTTT	CASSLQGALHQPQHF
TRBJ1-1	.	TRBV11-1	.	TGTGCCAGCAGCCCTGTAGAGAGGAACACTGAAGCTTTCTTT	CASSPVERNTEAFF
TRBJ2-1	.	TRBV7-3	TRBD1	TGTGCCAGCAGCCGGGGGACAGGGGATTACAATGAGCAGTTCTTC	CASSRGTGDYNEQFF
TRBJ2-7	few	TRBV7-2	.	TGTGCCAGCAGCTTAAAAGGCCACGGTTCCTACGAGCAGTACTTC	CASSLKGHGSYEQYF
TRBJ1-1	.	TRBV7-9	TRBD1	TGTGCCAGCAGCTTACCGGGACAGGGGAGGGACACTGAAGCTTTCTTT	CASSLPGQGRDTEAFF
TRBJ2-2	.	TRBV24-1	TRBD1	TGTGCCACCGGGCGGGACAGGGGCGCCGGGGAGCTGTTTTTT	CATGRDRGAGELFF
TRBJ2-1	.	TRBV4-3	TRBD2	TGCGCCAGCAGCCCCTTCGGGGGGGGTCTCGGCAATGAGCAGTTCTTC	CASSPFGGGLGNEQFF
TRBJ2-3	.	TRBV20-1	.	TGCAGTGCTAGCGGCGGGACTCTTATCACAGATACGCAGTATTTT	CSASGGTLITDTQYF
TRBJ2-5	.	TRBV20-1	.	TGCAGTGCTAAGGCCCTCATGTGGGAGACCCAGTACTTC	CSAKALMWETQYF
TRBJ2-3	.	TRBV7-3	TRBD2	TGTGCCAGCAGCTTAGACGGGGGGAAGGCAGATACGCAGTATTTT	CASSLDGGKADTQYF
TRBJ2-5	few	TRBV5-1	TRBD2	TGCGCCAGCAGCCACCGAGAGGGGCTAGCGGGGGACTTTCAAGAGACCCAGTACTTC	CASSHREGLAGDFQETQYF
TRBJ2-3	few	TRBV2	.	TGTGCCAGCTCCCGGAGGGGAGCAGGGGAAACTCGGGCAGATACGCAGTATTTT	CASSRRGAGETRADTQYF
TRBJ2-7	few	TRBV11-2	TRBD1	TGTGCCAGCAGCTTAAGGGGACAGGGAAACCACGAGCAGTACTTC	CASSLRGQGNHEQYF
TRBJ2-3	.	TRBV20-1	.	TGCAGTGCCTTCCCCGCCAGCACAGATACGCAGTATTTT	CSAFPASTDTQYF
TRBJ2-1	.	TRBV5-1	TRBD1	TGCGCCAGCAGCTCCGGGACAGTCTACTCCTACAATGAGCAGTTCTTC	CASSSGTVYSYNEQFF
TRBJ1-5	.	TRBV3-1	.	TGTGCCAGCAGCCCCGCGGGGACAAATCAGCCCCAGCATTTT	CASSPAGTNQPQHF